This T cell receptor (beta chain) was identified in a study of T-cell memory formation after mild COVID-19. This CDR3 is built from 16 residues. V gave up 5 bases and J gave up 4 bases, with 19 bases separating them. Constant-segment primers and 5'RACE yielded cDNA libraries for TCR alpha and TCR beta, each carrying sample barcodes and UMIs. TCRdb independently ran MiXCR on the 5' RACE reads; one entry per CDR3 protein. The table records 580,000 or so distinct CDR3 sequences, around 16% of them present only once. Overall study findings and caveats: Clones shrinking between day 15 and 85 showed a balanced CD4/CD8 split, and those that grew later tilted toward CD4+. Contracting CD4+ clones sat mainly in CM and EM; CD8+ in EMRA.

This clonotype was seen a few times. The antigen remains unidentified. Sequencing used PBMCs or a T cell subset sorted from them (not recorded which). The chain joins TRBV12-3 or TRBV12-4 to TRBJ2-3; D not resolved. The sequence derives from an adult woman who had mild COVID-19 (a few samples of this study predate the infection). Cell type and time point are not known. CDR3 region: CASSRKRLVGSDTQYF. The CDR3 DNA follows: TGTGCCAGCAGTCGAAAGAGGCTGGTGGGTTCAGATACGCAGTATTTT.